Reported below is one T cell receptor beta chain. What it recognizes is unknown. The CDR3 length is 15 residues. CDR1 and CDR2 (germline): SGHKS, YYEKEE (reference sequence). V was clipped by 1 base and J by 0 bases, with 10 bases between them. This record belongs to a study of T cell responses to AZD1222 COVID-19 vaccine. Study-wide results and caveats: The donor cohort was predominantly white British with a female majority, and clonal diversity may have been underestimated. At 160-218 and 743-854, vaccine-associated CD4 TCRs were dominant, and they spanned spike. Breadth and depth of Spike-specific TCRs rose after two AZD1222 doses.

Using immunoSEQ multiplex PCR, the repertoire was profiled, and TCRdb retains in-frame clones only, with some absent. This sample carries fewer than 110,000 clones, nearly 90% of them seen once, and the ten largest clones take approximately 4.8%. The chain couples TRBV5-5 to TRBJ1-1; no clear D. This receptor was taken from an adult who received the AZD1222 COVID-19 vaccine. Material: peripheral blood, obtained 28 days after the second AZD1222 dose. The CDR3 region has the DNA TGTGCCAGCAGCTTGTCTCGTTCCATGAACACTGAAGCTTTCTTT. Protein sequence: CASSLSRSMNTEAFF.